This record covers a single T cell receptor (beta chain). What it binds is unknown. Trimming took 0 bases from V and 9 from J; bases not matched to a gene: 4. Per the germline V gene, CDR1 is SGHNT and CDR2 is YYREEE (reference sequence). The length of the CDR3 is 15 residues. This sample stems from a study of T cell responses to AZD1222 COVID-19 vaccine. Study-wide findings and caveats: Repertoires were sampled only after the peak T cell response. Following two doses of AZD1222, Spike-specific TCR breadth and depth rose.

Method: immunoSEQ multiplex PCR; TCRdb's copy keeps in-frame clones and lacks some. The repertoire holds about 120,000 clones, roughly 93% seen once, with more than 1.5% in the top ten. Investigators merged groups given second doses at roughly 4 or roughly 12 weeks. Sequenced here: peripheral blood, sampled 28 days after the second AZD1222 dose. This sequence originates from an adult who received the AZD1222 COVID-19 vaccine. V usage is TRBV5-4 and J usage is TRBJ1-6; 9 bases fit TRBD1. CDR3 nucleotide sequence: TGTGCCAGCAGCTTGGACAGGGGGCTGGGTTCACCCCTCCACTTT. Translation gives CASSLDRGLGSPLHF. Combining the CDR3 with reference TRBV5-4 and TRBJ1-6 gives the whole variable domain ETGVTQSPTHLIKTRGQQVTLRCSSQSGHNTVSWYQQALGQGPQFIFQYYREEENGRGNFPPRFSGLQFPNYSSELNVNALELDDSALYLCASSLDRGLGSPLHFGNGTRLTVT.